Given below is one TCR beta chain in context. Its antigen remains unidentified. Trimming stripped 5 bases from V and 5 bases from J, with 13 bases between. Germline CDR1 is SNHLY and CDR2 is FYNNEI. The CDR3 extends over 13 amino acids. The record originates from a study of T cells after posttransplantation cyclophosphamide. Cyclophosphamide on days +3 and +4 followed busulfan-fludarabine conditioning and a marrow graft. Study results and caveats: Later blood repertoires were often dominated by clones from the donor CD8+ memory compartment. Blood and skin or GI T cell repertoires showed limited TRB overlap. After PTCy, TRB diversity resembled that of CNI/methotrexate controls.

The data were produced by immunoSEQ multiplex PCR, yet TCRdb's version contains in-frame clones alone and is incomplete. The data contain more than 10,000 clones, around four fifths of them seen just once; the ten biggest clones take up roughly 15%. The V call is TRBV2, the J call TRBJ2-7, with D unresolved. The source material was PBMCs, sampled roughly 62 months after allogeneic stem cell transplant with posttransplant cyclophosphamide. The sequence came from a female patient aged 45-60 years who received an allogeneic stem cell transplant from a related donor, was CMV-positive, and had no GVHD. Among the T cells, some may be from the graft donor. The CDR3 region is CASSFTQNDEQYF. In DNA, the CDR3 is TGTGCCAGCAGTTTCACACAGAACGACGAGCAGTACTTC.